This TCR beta chain was identified during a study of blood T cells in healthy people across ages. Whole-study context: Template switching picked up about one barcoded beta molecule for each two T cells.

Study outcomes and limitations: Both higher diversity and more naive CD4+ cells marked long-lived donors when set against aged donors. The unknown donor CMV status may have confounded expanded clonotype changes.

Per the germline V gene, CDR1 is ENHRY and CDR2 is SYGVKD. The CDR3 runs 16 residues. The ends lost 0 bases at V and 1 base at J; junction bases unmatched: 4. To note about this clonotype: What it recognizes is unknown.

Together with a sample-barcoded 5' primer, a J-beta primer mix was included in a second PCR lasting roughly 7 to 11 cycles. A template-switch adaptor that had 12 random nucleotides put a tag on each cDNA molecule. TCRdb re-called the 5' RACE reads through MiXCR, storing one row per CDR3 protein. The sample records fewer than 2,000,000 distinct CDR3 sequences, about 39% being singletons. The gene calls are TRBV10-3 and TRBJ2-7, with TRBD1 matching 9 bases. This clonotype originated in a human donor in good health. Sequencing used blood. DNA for the CDR3: TGTGCCATCAGTGAGTCTATCGGGACAGGGTCCTACGAGCAGTACTTC. It is translated as CAISESIGTGSYEQYF.